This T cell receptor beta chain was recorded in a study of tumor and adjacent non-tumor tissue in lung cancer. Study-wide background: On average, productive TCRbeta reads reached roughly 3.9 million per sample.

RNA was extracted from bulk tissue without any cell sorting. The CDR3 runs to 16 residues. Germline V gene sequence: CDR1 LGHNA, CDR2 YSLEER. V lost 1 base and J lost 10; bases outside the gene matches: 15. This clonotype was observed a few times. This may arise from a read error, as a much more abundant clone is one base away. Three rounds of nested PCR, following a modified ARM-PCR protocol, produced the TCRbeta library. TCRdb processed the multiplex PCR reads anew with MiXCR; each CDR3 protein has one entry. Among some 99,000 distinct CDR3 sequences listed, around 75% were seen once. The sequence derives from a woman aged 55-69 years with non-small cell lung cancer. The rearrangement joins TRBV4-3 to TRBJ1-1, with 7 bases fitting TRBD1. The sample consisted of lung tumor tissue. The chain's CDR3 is CASSQGDRAWFAGAFF. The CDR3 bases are TGCGCCAGCAGCCAAGGCGACAGGGCGTGGTTCGCTGGAGCTTTCTTT.